The clone carrying this TCR beta chain has only a few counts. What it binds is unknown. Once RNA had been extracted, it was reverse transcribed into cDNA to act as the sequencing template. Produced via immunoSEQ multiplex PCR; TCRdb's table is partial and in-frame only. The table shows 150,000 to 190,000 clones, with under 60% occurring only once. This sample was taken from a study of CD8+ T cells in alopecia areata. This CDR3 spans 14 amino acids. J was trimmed by 2 bases and V by 3 bases; bases with no gene match: 2. Germline values: CDR1 SNHLY, CDR2 FYNNEI. Findings and caveats of the study: Alphabeta T cells residing in normal skin are also sequenced in scalp samples.

This sequence joins TRBV2 and TRBJ2-3, with 7 bases aligning to TRBD1. The sequence came from a human donor with alopecia areata. The sample here was CD8+ T cells sorted from blood, taken at week 0. As DNA, the CDR3 is TGTGCCAGCAGTGAGAGGGGGCTCACAGATACGCAGTATTTT. It specifies CASSERGLTDTQYF.